This TCR beta chain was obtained from a study of read filtering for tumor transcriptome and immune sequencing. Study-level information: The cohort had some 16 men and approximately 14 women aged roughly 40 to 80, mean roughly 66 years.

The library was built from around 0.4 ug RNA with molecular barcoded adaptors for alpha/delta and beta/gamma chains. TCRdb called the reads again in MiXCR, with one record for every CDR3 protein. The profile shows about 39,000 distinct CDR3 sequences, roughly an eighth of them singletons. Germline CDR1 MNHNY, CDR2 SVGAGI (reference sequence). CDR3 length: 15 residues. The J segment lost 4 bases and the V segment lost 11 bases, leaving 9 bases of the junction unmatched. Overall study results and limits: Dropping single-read clonotypes raised IR-seq and RNA-seq shared-clonotype correlation. This fraction held mixed bone marrow immune cells after CD138-negative sorting.

Every patient had bone marrow sampled while the disease was active. This clonotype was observed many times. Its antigen is unidentified. Sequencing was performed on a population of CD138-negative cells sorted from bone marrow. This sequence joins TRBV6-6 and TRBJ2-2; TRBD1 agrees at 11 bases. This TCR was recovered from a donor at least 40 years old with multiple myeloma. The CDR3 is CAGQDRGRFTGELFF. The CDR3 region has the DNA TGTGCCGGCCAGGACAGGGGGCGTTTCACCGGGGAGCTGTTTTTT.